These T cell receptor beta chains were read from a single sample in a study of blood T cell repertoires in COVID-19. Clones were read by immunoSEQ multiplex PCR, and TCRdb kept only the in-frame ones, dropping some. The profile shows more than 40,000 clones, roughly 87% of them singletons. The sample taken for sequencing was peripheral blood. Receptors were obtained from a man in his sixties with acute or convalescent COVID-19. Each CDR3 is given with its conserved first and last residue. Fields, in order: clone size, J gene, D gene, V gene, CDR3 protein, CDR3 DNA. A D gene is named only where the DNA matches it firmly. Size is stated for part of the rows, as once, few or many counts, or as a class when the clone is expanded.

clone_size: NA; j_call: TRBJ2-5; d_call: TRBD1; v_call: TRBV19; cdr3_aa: CASSVTGTGRETQYF; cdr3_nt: TGTGCCAGTAGTGTAACCGGGACAGGGAGAGAGACCCAGTACTTC
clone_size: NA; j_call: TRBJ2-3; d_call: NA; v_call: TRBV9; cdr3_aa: CASSIRYSGASTDTQYF; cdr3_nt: TGTGCCAGCAGCATCCGGTATAGCGGTGCTAGCACAGATACGCAGTATTTT
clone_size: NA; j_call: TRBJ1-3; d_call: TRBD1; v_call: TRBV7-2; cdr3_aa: CASSPTGQGISGNTIYF; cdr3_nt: TGTGCCAGCAGCCCCACCGGACAGGGAATCTCTGGAAACACCATATATTTT
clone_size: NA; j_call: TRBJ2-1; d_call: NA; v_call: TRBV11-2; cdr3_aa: CASSKSPGWDYNEQFF; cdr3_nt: TGTGCCAGCAGCAAGTCTCCAGGGTGGGACTACAATGAGCAGTTCTTC
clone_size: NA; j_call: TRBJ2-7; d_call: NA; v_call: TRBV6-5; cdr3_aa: CASSPLAVSSYEQYF; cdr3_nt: TGTGCCAGCAGCCCACTTGCCGTTAGCTCCTACGAGCAGTACTTC
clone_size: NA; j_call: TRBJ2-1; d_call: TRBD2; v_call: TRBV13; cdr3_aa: CASSLAASGKNEQFF; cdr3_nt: TGTGCCAGCAGCCTAGCGGCTAGCGGAAAAAATGAGCAGTTCTTC
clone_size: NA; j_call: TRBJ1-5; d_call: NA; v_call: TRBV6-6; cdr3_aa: CASRLSGLAQPQHF; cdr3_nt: TGTGCCAGCAGGCTCTCGGGGTTAGCTCAGCCCCAGCATTTT
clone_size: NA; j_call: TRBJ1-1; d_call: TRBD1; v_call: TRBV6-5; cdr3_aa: CASGPRGLVSTEAFF; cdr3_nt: TGTGCCAGCGGTCCCAGGGGGCTGGTGAGCACTGAAGCTTTCTTT
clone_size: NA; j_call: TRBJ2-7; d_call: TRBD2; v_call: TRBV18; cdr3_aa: CASSPAGGISYEQYF; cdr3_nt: TGTGCCAGCTCCCCAGCGGGGGGGATCTCCTACGAGCAGTACTTC
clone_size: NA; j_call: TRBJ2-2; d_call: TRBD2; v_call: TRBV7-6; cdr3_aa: CASSLERGGFTGELFF; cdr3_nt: TGTGCCAGCAGCTTAGAACGGGGGGGCTTCACCGGGGAGCTGTTTTTT
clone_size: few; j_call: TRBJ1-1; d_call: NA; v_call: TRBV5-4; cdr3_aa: CASSPGLRNTEAFF; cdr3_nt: TGTGCCAGCAGCCCGGGACTTCGGAACACTGAAGCTTTCTTT
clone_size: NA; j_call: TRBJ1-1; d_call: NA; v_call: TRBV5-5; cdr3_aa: CASSFVDTEAFF; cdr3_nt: TGTGCCAGCAGCTTCGTTGACACTGAAGCTTTCTTT
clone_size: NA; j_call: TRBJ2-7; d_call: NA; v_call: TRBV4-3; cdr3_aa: CASSQDIWQGTYEQYF; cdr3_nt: TGCGCCAGCAGCCAAGATATTTGGCAGGGAACCTACGAGCAGTACTTC
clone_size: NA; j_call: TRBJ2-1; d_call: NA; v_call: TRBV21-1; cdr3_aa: CASSKESQGVNEQFF; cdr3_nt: TGTGCCAGCAGCAAAGAGAGCCAGGGTGTGAATGAGCAGTTCTTC